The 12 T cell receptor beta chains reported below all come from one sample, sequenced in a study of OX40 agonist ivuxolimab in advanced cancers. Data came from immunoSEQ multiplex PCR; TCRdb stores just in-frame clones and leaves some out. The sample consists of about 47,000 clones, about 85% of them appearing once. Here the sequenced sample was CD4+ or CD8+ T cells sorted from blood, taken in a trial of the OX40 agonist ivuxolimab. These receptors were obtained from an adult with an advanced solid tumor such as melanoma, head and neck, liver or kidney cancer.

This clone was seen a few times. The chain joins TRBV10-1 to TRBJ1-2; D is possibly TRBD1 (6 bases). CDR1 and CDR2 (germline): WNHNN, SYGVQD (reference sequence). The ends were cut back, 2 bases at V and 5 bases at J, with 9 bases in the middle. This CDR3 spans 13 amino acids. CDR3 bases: TGCGCCAGCAGTGAGCGACAGGAGTATGGCTACACCTTC. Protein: CASSERQEYGYTF.

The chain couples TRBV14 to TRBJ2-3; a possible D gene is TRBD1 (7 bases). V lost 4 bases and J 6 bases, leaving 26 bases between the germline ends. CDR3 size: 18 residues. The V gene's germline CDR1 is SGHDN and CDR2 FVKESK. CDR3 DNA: TGTGCCAGCAGCCCATATCATCTTAGCGAGGGGGGACAGGATACGCAGTATTTT. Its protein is CASSPYHLSEGGQDTQYF.

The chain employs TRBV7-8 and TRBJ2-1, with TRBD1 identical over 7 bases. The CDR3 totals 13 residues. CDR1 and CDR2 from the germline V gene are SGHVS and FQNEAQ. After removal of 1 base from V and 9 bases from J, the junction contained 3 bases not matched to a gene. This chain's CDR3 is CASSLVGTAEQFF. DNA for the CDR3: TGTGCCAGCAGCTTAGTGGGGACAGCTGAGCAGTTCTTC. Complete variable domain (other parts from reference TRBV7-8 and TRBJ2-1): GAGVSQSPRYKVAKRGQDVALRCDPISGHVSLFWYQQALGQGPEFLTYFQNEAQLDKSGLPSDRFFAERPEGSVSTLKIQRTQQEDSAVYLCASSLVGTAEQFFGPGTRLTVL.

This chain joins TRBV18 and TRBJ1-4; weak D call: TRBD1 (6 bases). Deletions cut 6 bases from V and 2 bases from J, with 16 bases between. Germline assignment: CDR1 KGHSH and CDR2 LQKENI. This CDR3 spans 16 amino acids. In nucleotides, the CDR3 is TGTGCCAGCTCTTACAGGGTGGAAGTCACTAATGAAAAACTGTTTTTT. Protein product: CASSYRVEVTNEKLFF.

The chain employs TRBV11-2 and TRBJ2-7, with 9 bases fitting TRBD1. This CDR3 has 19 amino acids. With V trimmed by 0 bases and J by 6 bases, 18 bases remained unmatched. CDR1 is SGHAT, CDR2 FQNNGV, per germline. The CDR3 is CASSLDLGALGTGTVEQYF. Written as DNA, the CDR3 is TGTGCCAGCAGCTTAGACCTTGGGGCCCTGGGGACAGGGACAGTCGAGCAGTACTTC.

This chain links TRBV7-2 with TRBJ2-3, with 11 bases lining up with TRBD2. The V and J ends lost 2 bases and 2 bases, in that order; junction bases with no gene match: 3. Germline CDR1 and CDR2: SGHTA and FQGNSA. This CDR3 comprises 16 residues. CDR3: CASSLTSGGYTDTQYF. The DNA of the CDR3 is TGTGCCAGCAGCTTAACTAGCGGGGGCTACACAGATACGCAGTATTTT.

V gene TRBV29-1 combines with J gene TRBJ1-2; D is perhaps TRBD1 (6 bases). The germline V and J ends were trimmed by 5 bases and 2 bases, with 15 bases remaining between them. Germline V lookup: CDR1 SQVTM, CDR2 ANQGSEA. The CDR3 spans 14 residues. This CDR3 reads CSVPGGGINYGYTF. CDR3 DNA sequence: TGCAGCGTTCCGGGGGGCGGGATAAACTATGGCTACACCTTC. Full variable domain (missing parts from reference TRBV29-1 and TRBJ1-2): SAVISQKPSRDICQRGTSLTIQCQVDSQVTMMFWYRQQPGQSLTLIATANQGSEATYESGFVIDKFPISRPNLTFSTLTVSNMSPEDSSIYLCSVPGGGINYGYTFGSGTRLTVV.

For the CDR3, the DNA is TGTGCCACCCTAGGGCAGGGTAGTATTGGCTACACCTTC. Residues: CATLGQGSIGYTF. V gene TRBV27 combines with J gene TRBJ1-2; possible D gene TRBD1, 5 bases. Trimming left V 10 bases short and J 7 bases short, with 19 bases between. Per germline, CDR1 MNHEY and CDR2 SMNVEV (reference sequence). CDR3 length: 13 residues.

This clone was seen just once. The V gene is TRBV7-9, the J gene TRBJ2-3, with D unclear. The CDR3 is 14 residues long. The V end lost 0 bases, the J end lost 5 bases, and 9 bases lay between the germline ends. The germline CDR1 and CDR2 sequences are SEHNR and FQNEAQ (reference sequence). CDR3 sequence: CASSLATPRDTQYF. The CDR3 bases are TGTGCCAGCAGCTTAGCGACCCCGAGAGATACGCAGTATTTT.

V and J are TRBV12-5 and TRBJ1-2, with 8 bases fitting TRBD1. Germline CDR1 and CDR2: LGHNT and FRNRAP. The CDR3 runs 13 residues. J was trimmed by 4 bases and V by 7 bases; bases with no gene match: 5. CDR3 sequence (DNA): TGTGCTAGTGCCCAGGGGGCAAGCTATGGCTACACCTTC. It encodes CASAQGASYGYTF.

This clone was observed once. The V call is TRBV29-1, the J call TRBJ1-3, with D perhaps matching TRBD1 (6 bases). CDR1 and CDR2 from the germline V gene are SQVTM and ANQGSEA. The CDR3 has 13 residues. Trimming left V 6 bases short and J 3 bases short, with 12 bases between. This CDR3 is CSVVTGFGNTIYF. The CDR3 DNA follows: TGCAGCGTCGTTACAGGGTTTGGAAACACCATATATTTT.

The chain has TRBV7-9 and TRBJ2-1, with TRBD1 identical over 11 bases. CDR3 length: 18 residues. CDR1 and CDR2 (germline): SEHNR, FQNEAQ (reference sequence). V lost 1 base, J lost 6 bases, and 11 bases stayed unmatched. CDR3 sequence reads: CASSLGTLGQGAGNEQFF. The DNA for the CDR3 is TGTGCCAGCAGCTTAGGGACTCTCGGACAGGGGGCCGGCAATGAGCAGTTCTTC. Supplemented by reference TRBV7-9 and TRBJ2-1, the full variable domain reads DTGVSQNPRHKITKRGQNVTFRCDPISEHNRLYWYRQTLGQGPEFLTYFQNEAQLEKSRLLSDRFSAERPKGSFSTLEIQRTEQGDSAMYLCASSLGTLGQGAGNEQFFGPGTRLTVL.